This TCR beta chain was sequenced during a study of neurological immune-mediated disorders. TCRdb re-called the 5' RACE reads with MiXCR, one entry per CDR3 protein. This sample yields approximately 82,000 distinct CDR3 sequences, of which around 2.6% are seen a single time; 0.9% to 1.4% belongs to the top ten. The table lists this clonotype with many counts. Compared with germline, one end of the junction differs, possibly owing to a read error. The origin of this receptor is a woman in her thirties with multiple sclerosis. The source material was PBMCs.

In DNA form, the CDR3 reads TGTGCCAGCAGCTTAGTGGCGGCAGGCCAAGGGACCCAGTACTTC. Its translation is CASSLVAAGQGTQYF. The rearrangement joins TRBV7-7 to TRBJ2-5; D not resolved. CDR1 is SSHAT, CDR2 FNYEAQ, per germline (reference sequence). The CDR3 length is 15 residues.